One T cell receptor (beta chain) is described in this entry. As yet, its antigen is unknown. This sample is drawn from a study of cytomegalovirus exposure and HLA in healthy donors. General study points: Upon later analysis, HLA-associated TCR beta chains proved more clonally expanded than other, equally common chains. A later analysis found TCR association rates differed by HLA locus, highest for DRB1 and lowest for HLA-C.

Use of 60 Vbeta and 13 Jbeta primers characterized the PCR. Here immunoSEQ multiplex PCR was the method, and the copy in TCRdb shows in-frame clones only, minus some. Seen here are roughly 180,000 clones, over 70% observed once, and the top ten hold approximately 1.5%. The TCR sequence derives from a woman in her 30s in good health and CMV-seropositive. Sequenced: PBMCs.

The CDR3 DNA follows: TGTGCCAGCAGCCAGACAGGGGCGAGTTACTATGGGGATACGCAGTATTTT. Translating gives CASSQTGASYYGDTQYF. The chain has TRBV28 and TRBJ2-3, with 8 bases fitting TRBD1. Germline CDR1 is MDHEN and CDR2 is SYDVKM. Losses at the gene ends were 6 bases for V and 6 bases for J; bases not matched to a gene: 17. The CDR3 extends over 17 amino acids.